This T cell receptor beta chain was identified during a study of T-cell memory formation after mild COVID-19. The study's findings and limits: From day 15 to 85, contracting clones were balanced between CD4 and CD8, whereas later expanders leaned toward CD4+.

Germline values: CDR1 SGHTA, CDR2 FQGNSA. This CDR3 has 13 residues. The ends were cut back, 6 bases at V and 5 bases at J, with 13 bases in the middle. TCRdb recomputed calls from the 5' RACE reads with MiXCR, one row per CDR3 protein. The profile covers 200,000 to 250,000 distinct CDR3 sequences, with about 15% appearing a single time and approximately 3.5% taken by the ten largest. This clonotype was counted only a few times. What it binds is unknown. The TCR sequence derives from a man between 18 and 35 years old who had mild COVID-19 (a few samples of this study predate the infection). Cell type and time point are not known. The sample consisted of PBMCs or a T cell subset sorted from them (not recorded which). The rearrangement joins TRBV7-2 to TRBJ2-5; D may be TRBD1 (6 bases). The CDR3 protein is CASSYTGFETQYF. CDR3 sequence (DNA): TGTGCCAGCAGTTATACAGGGTTTGAGACCCAGTACTTC.